This T cell receptor (beta chain) was sequenced for a study of regulatory T cells in long-lasting Graves disease. On the study more broadly: Under 3 months of antithyroid drugs had been taken by newly diagnosed Graves' patients.

A note on this clonotype: This sequence may be a read error, since a much larger clone differs from it by one base. No conserved phenylalanine or tryptophan is present at the end of the CDR3, so a read error is the likely explanation.

Germline V gene lookup returns CDR1 SGDLS and CDR2 YYNGEE. V gave up 4 bases and J gave up 0 bases, with 8 bases separating them. The CDR3 contains 15 residues. Time point defined: newly diagnosed GD, antithyroid drugs for less than 3 months. PBMC-extracted RNA yielded the TCR library. The authors built TCR beta libraries using iRepertoire HTBI primers and Arm-PCR of CDR3 regions. Via MiXCR, TCRdb re-called the multiplex PCR reads, giving one row per CDR3 protein. This table has around 250,000 distinct CDR3 sequences, around 21% appearing once. The V gene is TRBV9, the J gene TRBJ1-6, with no clear D. Source: peripheral blood mononuclear cells (PBMCs), taken at new diagnosis, from a patient treated with antithyroid drugs. The source is a female donor with Graves disease. The CDR3 region is CASSNRDSYNSPLHL. The CDR3 DNA sequence: TGTGCCAGCAGCAACCGTGACTCCTATAATTCACCCCTCCACCTT.